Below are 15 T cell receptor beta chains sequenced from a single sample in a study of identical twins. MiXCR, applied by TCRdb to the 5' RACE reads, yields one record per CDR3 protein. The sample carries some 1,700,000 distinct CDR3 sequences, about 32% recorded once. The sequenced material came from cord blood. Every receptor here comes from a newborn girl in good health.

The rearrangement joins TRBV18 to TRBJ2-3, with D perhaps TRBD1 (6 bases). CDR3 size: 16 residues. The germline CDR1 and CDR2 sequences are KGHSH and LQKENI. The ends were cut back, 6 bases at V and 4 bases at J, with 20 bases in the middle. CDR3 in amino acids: CASSTRSQGLADTQYF. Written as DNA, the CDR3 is TGTGCCAGCTCCACCAGATCCCAGGGGTTGGCAGATACGCAGTATTTT.

CDR3 loop: CASSPGEGLVQYF. The DNA of the CDR3 is TGTGCCAGCAGCCCTGGCGAGGGCCTTGTGCAGTACTTC. The rearrangement links TRBV21-1 to TRBJ2-7; the table's TRBD2 call for D was not verified on the DNA. TRBV21-1 is annotated as a pseudogene. The CDR3 is 13 amino acids.

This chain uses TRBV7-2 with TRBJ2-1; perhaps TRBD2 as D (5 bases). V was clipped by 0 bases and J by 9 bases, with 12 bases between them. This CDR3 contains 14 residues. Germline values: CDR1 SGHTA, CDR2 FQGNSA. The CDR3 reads CASSLAIAPPEQFF. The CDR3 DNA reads TGTGCCAGCAGCTTAGCGATAGCGCCCCCTGAGCAGTTCTTC.

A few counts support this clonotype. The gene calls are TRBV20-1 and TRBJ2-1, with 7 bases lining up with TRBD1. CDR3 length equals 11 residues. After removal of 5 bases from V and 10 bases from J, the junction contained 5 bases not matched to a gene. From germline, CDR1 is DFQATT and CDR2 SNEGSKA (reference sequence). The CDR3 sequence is CSALLQGEQFF. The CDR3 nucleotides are TGCAGTGCTTTACTACAGGGGGAGCAGTTCTTC.

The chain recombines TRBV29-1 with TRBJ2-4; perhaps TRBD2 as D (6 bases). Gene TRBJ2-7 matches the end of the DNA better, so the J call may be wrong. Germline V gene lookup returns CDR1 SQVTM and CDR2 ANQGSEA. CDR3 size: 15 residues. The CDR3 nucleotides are TGCAGCGTTGAAGGGGCTGTGCAGGGAGGATACGAGCAGTACTTC. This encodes CSVEGAVQGGYEQYF.

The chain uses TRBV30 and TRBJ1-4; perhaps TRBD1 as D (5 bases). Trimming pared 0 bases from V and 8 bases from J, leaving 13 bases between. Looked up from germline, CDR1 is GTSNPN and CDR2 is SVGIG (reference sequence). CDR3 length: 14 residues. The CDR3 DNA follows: TGTGCCTGGAGTGTAGGGGCGGGGGACGAAAAACTGTTTTTT. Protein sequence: CAWSVGAGDEKLFF.

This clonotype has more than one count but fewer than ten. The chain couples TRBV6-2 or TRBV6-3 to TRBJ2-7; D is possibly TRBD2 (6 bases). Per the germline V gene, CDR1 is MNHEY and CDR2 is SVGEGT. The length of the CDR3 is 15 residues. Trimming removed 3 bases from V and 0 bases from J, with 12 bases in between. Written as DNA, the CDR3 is TGTGCCAGCAGTTATAATCCCGGGAGCTCCTACGAGCAGTACTTC. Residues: CASSYNPGSSYEQYF.

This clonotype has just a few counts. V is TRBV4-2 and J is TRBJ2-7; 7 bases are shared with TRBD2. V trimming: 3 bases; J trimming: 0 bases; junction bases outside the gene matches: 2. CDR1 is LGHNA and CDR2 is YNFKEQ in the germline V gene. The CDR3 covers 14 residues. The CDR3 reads CASSQRENSYEQYF. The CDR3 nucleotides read TGTGCCAGCAGCCAGCGGGAGAACTCCTACGAGCAGTACTTC.

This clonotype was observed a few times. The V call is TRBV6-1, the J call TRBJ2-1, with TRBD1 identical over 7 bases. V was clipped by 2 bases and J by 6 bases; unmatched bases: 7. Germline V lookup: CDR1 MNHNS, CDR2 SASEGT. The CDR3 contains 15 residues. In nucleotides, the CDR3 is TGTGCCAGCAGTGAACGTCGACAGGGCATCAATGAGCAGTTCTTC. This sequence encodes CASSERRQGINEQFF.

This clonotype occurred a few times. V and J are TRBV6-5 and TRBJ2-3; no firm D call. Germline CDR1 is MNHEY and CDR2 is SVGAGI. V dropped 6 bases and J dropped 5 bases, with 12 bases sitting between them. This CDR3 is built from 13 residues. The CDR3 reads CASSSRPKDTQYF. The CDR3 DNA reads TGTGCCAGCAGCTCAAGACCCAAAGATACGCAGTATTTT.

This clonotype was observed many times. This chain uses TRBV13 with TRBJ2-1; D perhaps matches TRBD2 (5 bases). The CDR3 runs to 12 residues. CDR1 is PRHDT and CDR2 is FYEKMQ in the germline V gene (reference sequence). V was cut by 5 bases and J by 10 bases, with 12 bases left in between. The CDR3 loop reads CASSPRTPEQFF. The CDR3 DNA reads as TGTGCCAGCAGCCCCCGGACTCCCGAGCAGTTCTTC.

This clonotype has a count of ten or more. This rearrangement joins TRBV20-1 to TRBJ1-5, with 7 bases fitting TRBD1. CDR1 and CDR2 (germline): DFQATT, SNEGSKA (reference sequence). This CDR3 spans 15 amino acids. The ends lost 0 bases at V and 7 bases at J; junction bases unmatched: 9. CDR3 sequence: CSARDRETGRQPQHF. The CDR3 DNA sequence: TGCAGTGCTAGAGATCGGGAGACAGGGAGGCAGCCCCAGCATTTT.

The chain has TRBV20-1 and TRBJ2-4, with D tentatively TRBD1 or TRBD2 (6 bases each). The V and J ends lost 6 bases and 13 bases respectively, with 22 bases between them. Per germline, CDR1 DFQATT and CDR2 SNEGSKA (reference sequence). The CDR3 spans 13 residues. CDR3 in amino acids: CSALRGLASEQYF. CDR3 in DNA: TGCAGTGCCCTCCGGGGGCTGGCTAGTGAGCAGTACTTC.

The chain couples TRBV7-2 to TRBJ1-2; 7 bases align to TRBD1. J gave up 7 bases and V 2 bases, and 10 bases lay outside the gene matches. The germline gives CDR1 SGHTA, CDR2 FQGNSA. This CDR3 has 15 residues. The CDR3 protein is CASSLLGGDVGGYTF. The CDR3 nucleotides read TGTGCCAGCAGCTTACTAGGGGGCGACGTCGGTGGCTACACCTTC.

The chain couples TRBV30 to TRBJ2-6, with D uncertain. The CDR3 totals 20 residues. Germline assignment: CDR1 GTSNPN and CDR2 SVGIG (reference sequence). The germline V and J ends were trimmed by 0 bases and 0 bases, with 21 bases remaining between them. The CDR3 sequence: CAWSVSPVLRRSSGANVLTF. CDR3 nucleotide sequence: TGTGCCTGGAGTGTAAGTCCTGTTCTAAGACGGAGCTCTGGGGCCAACGTCCTGACTTTC.